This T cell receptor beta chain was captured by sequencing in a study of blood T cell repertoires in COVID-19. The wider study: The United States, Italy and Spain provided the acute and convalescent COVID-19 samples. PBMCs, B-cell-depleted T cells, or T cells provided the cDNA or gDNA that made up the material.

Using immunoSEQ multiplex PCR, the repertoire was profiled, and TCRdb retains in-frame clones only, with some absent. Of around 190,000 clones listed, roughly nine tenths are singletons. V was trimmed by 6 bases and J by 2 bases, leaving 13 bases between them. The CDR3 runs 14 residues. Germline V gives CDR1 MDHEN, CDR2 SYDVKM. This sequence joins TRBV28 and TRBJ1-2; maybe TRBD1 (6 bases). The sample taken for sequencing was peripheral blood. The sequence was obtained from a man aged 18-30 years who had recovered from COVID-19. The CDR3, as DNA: TGTGCCAGCAGAACAGGGAGCGGAAACTATGGCTACACCTTC. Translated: CASRTGSGNYGYTF.